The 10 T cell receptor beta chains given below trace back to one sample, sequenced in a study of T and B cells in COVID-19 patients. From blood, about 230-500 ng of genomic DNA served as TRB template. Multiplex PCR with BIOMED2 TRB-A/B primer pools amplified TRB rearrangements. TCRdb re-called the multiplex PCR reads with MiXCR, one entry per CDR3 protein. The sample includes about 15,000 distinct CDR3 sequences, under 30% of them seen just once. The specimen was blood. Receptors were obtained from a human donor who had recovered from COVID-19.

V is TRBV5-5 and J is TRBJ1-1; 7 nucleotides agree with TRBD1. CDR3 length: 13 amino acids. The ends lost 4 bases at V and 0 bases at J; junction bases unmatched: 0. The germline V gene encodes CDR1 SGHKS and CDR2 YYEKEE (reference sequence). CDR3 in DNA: TGTGCCAGCAGCGGGACAGTGAACACTGAAGCTTTCTTT. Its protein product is CASSGTVNTEAFF.

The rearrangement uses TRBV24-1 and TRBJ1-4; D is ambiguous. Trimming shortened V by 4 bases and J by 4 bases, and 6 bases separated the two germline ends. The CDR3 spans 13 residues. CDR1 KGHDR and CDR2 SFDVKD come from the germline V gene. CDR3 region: CATSEDGNEKLFF. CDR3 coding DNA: TGTGCCACCAGTGAAGACGGTAATGAAAAACTGTTTTTT.

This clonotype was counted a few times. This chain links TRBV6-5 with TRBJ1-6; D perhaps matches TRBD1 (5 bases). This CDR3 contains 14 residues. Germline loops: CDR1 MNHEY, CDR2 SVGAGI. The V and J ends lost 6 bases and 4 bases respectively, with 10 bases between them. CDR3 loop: CASSRASYNSPLHF. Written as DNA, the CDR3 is TGTGCCAGCAGCAGGGCCTCTTATAATTCACCCCTCCACTTT.

The CDR3 loop reads CASSLDRGLGEQYF. In DNA, the CDR3 is TGTGCCAGCAGCTTGGACAGGGGGCTAGGGGAGCAGTACTTC. The chain has TRBV5-6 and TRBJ2-7, with 9 positions matching TRBD1. V lost 0 bases and J lost 7; bases outside the gene matches: 5. Germline CDR1 is SGHDT and CDR2 is YYEEEE. CDR3 size: 14 residues.

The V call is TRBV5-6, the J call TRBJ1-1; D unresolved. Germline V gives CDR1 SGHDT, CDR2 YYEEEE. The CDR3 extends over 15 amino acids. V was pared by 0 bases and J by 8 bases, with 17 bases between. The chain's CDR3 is CASSLAPHSAAEAFF. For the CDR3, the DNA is TGTGCCAGCAGCTTGGCCCCCCACTCTGCAGCCGAAGCTTTCTTT.

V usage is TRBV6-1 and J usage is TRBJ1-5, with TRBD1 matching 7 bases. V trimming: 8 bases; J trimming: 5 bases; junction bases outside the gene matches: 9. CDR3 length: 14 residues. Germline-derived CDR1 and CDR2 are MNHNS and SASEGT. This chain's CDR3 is CASVPTGRYQPQHF. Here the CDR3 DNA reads TGTGCCAGCGTTCCGACAGGGAGGTATCAGCCCCAGCATTTT.

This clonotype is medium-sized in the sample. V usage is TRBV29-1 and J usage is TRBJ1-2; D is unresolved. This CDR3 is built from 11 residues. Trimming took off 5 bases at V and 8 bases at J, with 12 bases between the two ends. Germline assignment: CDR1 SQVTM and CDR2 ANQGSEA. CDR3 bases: TGCAGCGTTCGGGGTGGTGTCGGCTACACCTTC. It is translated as CSVRGGVGYTF.

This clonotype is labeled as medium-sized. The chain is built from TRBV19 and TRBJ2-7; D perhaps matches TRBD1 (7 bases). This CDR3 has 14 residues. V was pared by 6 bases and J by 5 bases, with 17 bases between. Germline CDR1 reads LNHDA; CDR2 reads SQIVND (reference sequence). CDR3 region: CASSLWGRGDEQYF. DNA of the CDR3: TGTGCCAGTAGCCTTTGGGGCAGGGGGGACGAGCAGTACTTC.

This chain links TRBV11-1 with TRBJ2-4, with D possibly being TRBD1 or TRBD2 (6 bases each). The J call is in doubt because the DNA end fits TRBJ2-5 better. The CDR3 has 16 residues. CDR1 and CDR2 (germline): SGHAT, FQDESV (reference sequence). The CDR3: CASSLTGGRAGETQYF. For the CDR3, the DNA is TGTGCCAGCAGCCTCACCGGGGGCAGGGCAGGGGAGACCCAGTACTTC.

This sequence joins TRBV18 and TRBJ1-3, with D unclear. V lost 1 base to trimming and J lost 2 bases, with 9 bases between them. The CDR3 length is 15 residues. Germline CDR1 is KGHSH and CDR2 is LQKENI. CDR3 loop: CASSPQKSPGNTIYF. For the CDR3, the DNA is TGTGCCAGCTCACCACAGAAGAGCCCTGGAAACACCATATATTTT.